What follows are 12 T cell receptor beta chains derived from one specimen sequenced in a study of cytomegalovirus exposure and HLA in healthy donors. Here immunoSEQ multiplex PCR was the method, and the copy in TCRdb shows in-frame clones only, minus some. The top ten hold approximately 1.5% of the sample, which has some 150,000 clones, approximately 87% seen once. Sequencing was performed on PBMCs. These receptors came from a woman in her 30s in good health and CMV-seronegative.

V and J are TRBV7-6 and TRBJ2-5; 7 nucleotides agree with TRBD1. The CDR3 extends over 15 amino acids. Germline lookup yields CDR1 SGHVS and CDR2 FNYEAQ. V lost 2 bases to trimming and J lost 3 bases; unmatched junction nucleotides: 6. For the CDR3, the DNA is TGTGCCAGCAGCTTACCACGGACAGGCGAAGAGACCCAGTACTTC. As protein: CASSLPRTGEETQYF.

V and J are TRBV5-1 and TRBJ2-1; 12 bases agree with TRBD2. The CDR3 is 15 amino acids. V lost 3 bases to trimming and J lost 9 bases; unmatched junction nucleotides: 7. Germline loops: CDR1 SGHRS, CDR2 YFSETQ. The CDR3 region is CASSSSSGGVTEQFF. CDR3 in DNA: TGCGCCAGCAGCTCCTCTAGCGGGGGGGTCACTGAGCAGTTCTTC.

CDR3 bases: TGTGCCAGCTCAACCGACAGGACCCTCGTACCCCAAAACTATGGCTACACCTTC. As protein: CASSTDRTLVPQNYGYTF. The chain is built from TRBV18 and TRBJ1-2; D possibly corresponds to TRBD1 (6 bases). This CDR3 region has 18 residues. Trimming took off 5 bases at V and 2 bases at J, with 24 bases between the two ends. CDR1 KGHSH and CDR2 LQKENI come from the germline V gene.

The V call is TRBV4-3, the J call TRBJ2-1; 7 nucleotides align to TRBD2. Germline CDR1 reads LGHNA; CDR2 reads YSLEER. J lost 7 bases, V lost 4 bases, and 10 bases had no gene match. This CDR3 has 15 residues. CDR3 bases: TGCGCCAGCAGCCTGACTTGGGCGGGGGTGAATGAGCAGTTCTTC. This encodes CASSLTWAGVNEQFF.

The genes are TRBV29-1 and TRBJ2-1; tentative D call: TRBD2 (6 bases). Deletions cut 5 bases from V and 5 bases from J, with 16 bases between. This CDR3 comprises 14 residues. Germline CDR1 reads SQVTM; CDR2 reads ANQGSEA. CDR3 loop: CSVTPGLHNNEQFF. DNA for the CDR3: TGCAGCGTTACCCCGGGACTTCACAACAATGAGCAGTTCTTC.

The sample holds a few counts of this clone. The chain carries TRBV6-1 and TRBJ1-5; D might be TRBD1 (5 bases). The V and J ends lost 4 bases and 4 bases respectively, with 14 bases between them. This CDR3 contains 15 residues. Germline CDR1 is MNHNS and CDR2 is SASEGT. CDR3 sequence (DNA): TGTGCCAGCAGTGCAGGGCCTCACTTAAATCAGCCCCAGCATTTT. It specifies CASSAGPHLNQPQHF.

This chain uses TRBV11-2 with TRBJ2-7; TRBD1 aligns across 7 bases. The CDR3 is 17 residues long. Germline values: CDR1 SGHAT, CDR2 FQNNGV. Trimming at V came to 4 bases and at J to 3 bases, leaving 15 bases not matched to a gene. The CDR3 sequence: CASSSGGVGTAFYEQYF. CDR3 in DNA: TGTGCCAGCAGCTCTGGGGGAGTAGGGACAGCGTTCTACGAGCAGTACTTC.

As regards this clone: The same CDR3 also results from other DNA sequences found in this sample. The CDR3 loop is CAWSPGQGNSPLHF. The CDR3 region has the DNA TGTGCCTGGAGCCCGGGACAGGGCAATTCACCCCTCCACTTT. V and J are TRBV30 and TRBJ1-6, with 9 bases lining up with TRBD1. CDR3 size: 14 residues. CDR1 is GTSNPN, CDR2 SVGIG, per germline (reference sequence). The trim removed 3 bases at V and 7 bases at J, leaving 4 bases unmatched. The variable domain in full, with the rest retrieved from reference TRBV30 and TRBJ1-6, is SQTIHQWPATLVQPVGSPLSLECTVEGTSNPNLYWYRQAAGRGLQLLFYSVGIGQISSEVPQNLSASRPQDRQFILSSKKLLLSDSGFYLCAWSPGQGNSPLHFGNGTRLTVT.

This clone was detected once. The CDR3 DNA is TGTGCCAGCAGCTTAGCGCTCAGCGGGGGGCCCGGGGAGCTGTTTTTT. Its protein is CASSLALSGGPGELFF. The rearrangement links TRBV7-9 to TRBJ2-2, with TRBD2 identical over 9 bases. The CDR3 is made up of 16 amino acids. V was clipped by 0 bases and J by 6 bases; unmatched bases: 5. CDR1 SEHNR and CDR2 FQNEAQ come from the germline V gene (reference sequence).

The V and J genes are TRBV19 and TRBJ2-7, with a tentative D call TRBD2 (5 bases). Trimming took 5 bases from V and 1 from J, leaving 12 bases between them. The CDR3 is 14 residues long. Germline V CDR1 and CDR2: LNHDA, SQIVND (reference sequence). The DNA for the CDR3 is TGTGCCAGTAGTCCTCAGACGGGATCCTACGAGCAGTACTTC. Protein sequence: CASSPQTGSYEQYF.

The chain links TRBV4-1 to TRBJ1-2; D is unresolved. Germline CDR1 and CDR2: MGHRA and YSYEKL. The CDR3 extends over 13 amino acids. Trimming cost V 1 base and J 4 bases, with 7 bases left between them. The CDR3 DNA sequence: TGCGCCAGCAGCCAAGCGACGGGCTATGGCTACACCTTC. As protein: CASSQATGYGYTF.

A single count supports this clone. V is TRBV4-1 and J is TRBJ2-7; D is possibly TRBD1 (5 bases). Germline lookup yields CDR1 MGHRA and CDR2 YSYEKL. The CDR3 loop spans 15 amino acids. With 1 base removed from V and 7 bases from J, the gap between germline ends came to 17 bases. The CDR3 region has the DNA TGCGCCAGCAGCCAAGCGCAGGGTGACGCTGAAGAGCAGTACTTC. It codes for CASSQAQGDAEEQYF.